Listed below are T cell receptor beta chains from one sample, sequenced in a study of T cells after somatic rescue of genetic block. Generated by immunoSEQ multiplex PCR, the TCRdb table keeps only in-frame clones and is missing some. The table has around 10,000 clones, around 74% seen once. Sequenced input: peripheral blood mononuclear cells (PBMCs). The source of these receptors is a boy between 5 and 17 years old. Both conserved end residues are part of each CDR3. Each record gives: clone size, D gene, V gene, J gene, CDR3 protein, CDR3 DNA. The D gene is left open where the match is weak. Clone size appears in some rows only: once, few, many, or a class for an expanded clone.

size: NA
D: NA
V: TRBV5-1
J: TRBJ1-6
CDR3: CASSLNSLNRGPLTPTLHF
DNA: TGCGCCAGCAGCTTGAACTCTTTAAATCGTGGCCCTCTAACCCCCACCCTCCACTTT

size: medium-sized
D: TRBD2
V: TRBV5-1
J: TRBJ2-1
CDR3: CASSPRGAGGYNEQFF
DNA: TGCGCCAGCAGCCCTAGAGGAGCGGGAGGCTACAATGAGCAGTTCTTC

size: NA
D: TRBD1
V: TRBV2
J: TRBJ2-4
CDR3: CASSARRQGAYNIQYF
DNA: TGTGCCAGCAGTGCTAGGAGACAGGGGGCTTATAACATTCAGTACTTC

size: few
D: NA
V: TRBV7-3
J: TRBJ2-2
CDR3: CASSLRGGELFF
DNA: TGTGCCAGCAGCTTACGTGGAGGGGAGCTGTTTTTT

size: once
D: TRBD1
V: TRBV7-9
J: TRBJ2-2
CDR3: CASSPDRGNTGELFF
DNA: TGTGCCAGCAGCCCTGACAGGGGGAATACCGGGGAGCTGTTTTTT

size: few
D: NA
V: TRBV19
J: TRBJ2-7
CDR3: CASSTQGSSYEQYF
DNA: TGTGCCAGTAGTACCCAGGGGTCCTCCTACGAGCAGTACTTC

size: medium-sized
D: NA
V: TRBV18
J: TRBJ2-7
CDR3: CASSPNRVEQYF
DNA: TGTGCCAGCTCACCGAACAGGGTCGAGCAGTACTTC

size: NA
D: NA
V: TRBV6-1
J: TRBJ2-7
CDR3: CASTTLPPYEQYF
DNA: TGTGCCAGCACCACACTACCTCCCTACGAGCAGTACTTC

size: NA
D: TRBD1
V: TRBV25-1
J: TRBJ1-1
CDR3: CASSTGQAWDTEAFF
DNA: TGTGCCAGCAGTACCGGACAGGCCTGGGATACTGAAGCTTTCTTT

size: NA
D: TRBD1
V: TRBV9
J: TRBJ2-1
CDR3: CASNAGDRDDNEQFF
DNA: TGTGCCAGCAATGCGGGGGACAGGGACGACAATGAGCAGTTCTTC

size: NA
D: NA
V: TRBV6-6
J: TRBJ1-2
CDR3: CASSQRVYGYTF
DNA: TGTGCCAGCAGTCAACGGGTTTATGGCTACACCTTC

size: NA
D: TRBD2
V: TRBV14
J: TRBJ2-1
CDR3: CASSQEEPQPLAGSYNEQFF
DNA: TGTGCCAGCAGCCAAGAGGAGCCACAACCCCTAGCGGGCTCCTACAATGAGCAGTTCTTC

size: NA
D: TRBD1
V: TRBV6-1
J: TRBJ2-1
CDR3: CASSGQGVSNEQFF
DNA: TGTGCCAGCAGTGGACAGGGGGTCAGCAATGAGCAGTTCTTC

size: NA
D: TRBD1
V: TRBV5-5
J: TRBJ2-7
CDR3: CASSQRDSPPGEQYF
DNA: TGTGCCAGCAGCCAACGGGACAGCCCTCCTGGCGAGCAGTACTTC

size: NA
D: NA
V: TRBV7-2
J: TRBJ2-7
CDR3: CASSTLPTGQQYF
DNA: TGTGCCAGCAGCACCTTACCTACGGGACAGCAGTACTTC

size: NA
D: TRBD2
V: TRBV19
J: TRBJ2-3
CDR3: CASSIAGGSGTDTQYF
DNA: TGTGCCAGTAGTATAGCGGGAGGGTCGGGCACAGATACGCAGTATTTT

size: NA
D: NA
V: TRBV11-2
J: TRBJ2-5
CDR3: CASSLALGGETQYF
DNA: TGTGCCAGCAGCTTAGCCCTAGGGGGAGAGACCCAGTACTTC

size: NA
D: TRBD1
V: TRBV5-1
J: TRBJ1-2
CDR3: CASSLARTGGNYGYTF
DNA: TGCGCCAGCAGCTTGGCTCGGACAGGGGGGAACTATGGCTACACCTTC

size: NA
D: NA
V: TRBV30
J: TRBJ1-4
CDR3: CAWSEGRTNEKLFF
DNA: TGTGCCTGGTCTGAGGGGAGAACTAATGAAAAACTGTTTTTT

size: NA
D: NA
V: TRBV30
J: TRBJ2-7
CDR3: CAWSVAVGYEQYF
DNA: TGTGCCTGGAGTGTGGCGGTGGGCTACGAGCAGTACTTC

size: NA
D: NA
V: TRBV16
J: TRBJ2-3
CDR3: CASSQYPGHPQYF
DNA: TGTGCCAGCAGCCAATACCCGGGACACCCGCAGTATTTT

size: NA
D: NA
V: TRBV28
J: TRBJ2-7
CDR3: CASRARPYEQYF
DNA: TGTGCCAGCAGAGCGCGCCCCTACGAGCAGTACTTC

size: NA
D: NA
V: TRBV18
J: TRBJ1-1
CDR3: CASSPTVNTEAFF
DNA: TGTGCCAGCTCCCCCACTGTGAACACTGAAGCTTTCTTT

size: NA
D: NA
V: TRBV25-1
J: TRBJ1-2
CDR3: CASSWGYGYTF
DNA: TGTGCCAGCAGTTGGGGGTATGGCTACACCTTC

size: NA
D: TRBD1
V: TRBV19
J: TRBJ1-2
CDR3: CASSILGRGEDGYTF
DNA: TGTGCCAGTAGTATACTAGGCAGGGGGGAGGATGGCTACACCTTC

size: medium-sized
D: TRBD1
V: TRBV15
J: TRBJ2-5
CDR3: CATSRDRRETQYF
DNA: TGTGCCACCAGCAGGGACAGGCGGGAGACCCAGTACTTC

size: NA
D: TRBD1
V: TRBV6-5
J: TRBJ2-2
CDR3: CASSPTGGSGELFF
DNA: TGTGCCAGCAGTCCTACAGGGGGCAGCGGGGAGCTGTTTTTT

size: few
D: NA
V: TRBV13
J: TRBJ2-3
CDR3: CASSLGLDPGLRGYF
DNA: TGTGCCAGCAGCTTAGGGCTGGACCCGGGACTCCGGGGGTATTTT

size: NA
D: TRBD1
V: TRBV18
J: TRBJ2-1
CDR3: CASSRGTGSYNEQFF
DNA: TGTGCCAGCTCACGGGGGACAGGGTCCTACAATGAGCAGTTCTTC

size: once
D: TRBD2
V: TRBV11-2
J: TRBJ2-5
CDR3: CASSLTPRGEQYF
DNA: TGTGCCAGCAGCTTAACCCCGCGGGGGGAGCAGTACTTC

size: few
D: TRBD1
V: TRBV30
J: TRBJ1-1
CDR3: CAWNRNRGMNTEAFF
DNA: TGTGCCTGGAACCGAAACAGGGGAATGAACACTGAAGCTTTCTTT

size: NA
D: NA
V: TRBV5-1
J: TRBJ2-7
CDR3: CASSLGGVYSYEQYF
DNA: TGCGCCAGCAGCTTGGGAGGGGTCTACTCCTACGAGCAGTACTTC

size: NA
D: NA
V: TRBV27
J: TRBJ2-3
CDR3: CASSPYNTDTQYF
DNA: TGTGCCAGCAGTCCTTACAACACAGATACGCAGTATTTT

size: NA
D: NA
V: TRBV18
J: TRBJ1-3
CDR3: CASSPVGQDSGNTIYF
DNA: TGTGCCAGCTCACCCGTGGGGCAGGACTCTGGAAACACCATATATTTT

size: NA
D: NA
V: TRBV10-3
J: TRBJ2-7
CDR3: CASSDHSSPGEQYF
DNA: TGTGCCAGCAGTGACCATAGCAGTCCGGGCGAGCAGTACTTC

size: NA
D: TRBD1
V: TRBV6-9
J: TRBJ2-3
CDR3: CASSQGQGTTDTQYF
DNA: TGTGCCAGCAGCCAAGGACAGGGGACCACAGATACGCAGTATTTT

size: few
D: TRBD2
V: TRBV7-3
J: TRBJ2-1
CDR3: CASSLRPVRAGWDNEQFF
DNA: TGTGCCAGCAGCTTAAGGCCGGTGAGAGCGGGGTGGGACAATGAGCAGTTCTTC

size: NA
D: TRBD1
V: TRBV27
J: TRBJ1-1
CDR3: CASSLNRGTEAFF
DNA: TGTGCCAGCAGTTTAAACAGGGGGACTGAAGCTTTCTTT

size: few
D: TRBD2
V: TRBV2
J: TRBJ2-1
CDR3: CASRIAGGVYNEQFF
DNA: TGTGCCAGCAGAATAGCGGGGGGGGTCTACAATGAGCAGTTCTTC

size: NA
D: TRBD1
V: TRBV27
J: TRBJ2-2
CDR3: CASRRQGNTGELFF
DNA: TGTGCCAGCAGAAGACAGGGGAACACCGGGGAGCTGTTTTTT

size: NA
D: NA
V: TRBV6-5
J: TRBJ1-2
CDR3: CASSYSSPGRGEGYTF
DNA: TGTGCCAGCAGTTACTCGTCCCCGGGCAGGGGTGAAGGCTACACCTTC

size: few
D: NA
V: TRBV19
J: TRBJ1-1
CDR3: CASSSGAGTTEAFF
DNA: TGTGCCAGTAGTTCAGGGGCAGGGACCACTGAAGCTTTCTTT

size: NA
D: NA
V: TRBV9
J: TRBJ2-1
CDR3: CASSVVGGHDEQFF
DNA: TGTGCCAGCAGCGTTGTGGGGGGGCACGATGAGCAGTTCTTC

size: NA
D: TRBD1
V: TRBV28
J: TRBJ2-7
CDR3: CASSLPRTGASYEQYF
DNA: TGTGCCAGCAGTTTGCCTCGGACAGGGGCCTCCTACGAGCAGTACTTC

size: few
D: NA
V: TRBV6-5
J: TRBJ1-4
CDR3: CASKGRQVGEKLFF
DNA: TGTGCCAGCAAGGGACGGCAGGTGGGAGAAAAACTGTTTTTT

size: NA
D: NA
V: TRBV5-1
J: TRBJ1-2
CDR3: CASSLGQLYGYTF
DNA: TGCGCCAGCAGCTTGGGACAGCTCTATGGCTACACCTTC

size: few
D: TRBD1
V: TRBV7-9
J: TRBJ1-5
CDR3: CASSLVGQGDQPQHF
DNA: TGTGCCAGCAGCTTAGTCGGACAGGGGGATCAGCCCCAGCATTTT

size: few
D: NA
V: TRBV27
J: TRBJ2-2
CDR3: CASGPWNTGELFF
DNA: TGTGCCAGCGGGCCCTGGAACACCGGGGAGCTGTTTTTT

size: NA
D: TRBD1
V: TRBV18
J: TRBJ1-3
CDR3: CASSPRTGHSGNTIYF
DNA: TGTGCCAGCTCACCTAGGACAGGACACTCTGGAAACACCATATATTTT

size: NA
D: NA
V: TRBV19
J: TRBJ1-4
CDR3: CASSSGPGVLRLFF
DNA: TGTGCCAGTAGTTCCGGGCCCGGGGTTCTTAGACTGTTTTTT

size: NA
D: TRBD1
V: TRBV11-2
J: TRBJ2-7
CDR3: CASSLTPGGTYEQYF
DNA: TGTGCCAGCAGCTTAACCCCAGGGGGCACCTACGAGCAGTACTTC

size: NA
D: NA
V: TRBV5-6
J: TRBJ2-7
CDR3: CASSLGVILYEQYF
DNA: TGTGCCAGCAGCTTGGGAGTAATTTTATACGAGCAGTACTTC

size: medium-sized
D: NA
V: TRBV15
J: TRBJ2-6
CDR3: CATSWPQEGANVLTF
DNA: TGTGCCACCAGCTGGCCCCAGGAAGGGGCCAACGTCCTGACTTTC